This T cell receptor beta chain was sequenced in a study of T cells in Graves' hyperthyroidism and ophthalmopathy. RNA transcripts were the template for amplifying TCR beta CDR3 regions. RT-PCR in the first round (using the HTBI primer set) targeted the TCR CDR3. TCRdb re-called the multiplex PCR reads with MiXCR, one entry per CDR3 protein. The sample contains 660,000 or so distinct CDR3 sequences, about 45% of which appear only once. Exclusion followed for patients with uncontrolled infection, other autoimmune disease, pregnancy or lactation. Clinical symptoms, serum thyroxine and TRAb, thyroid ultrasound and orbital computed tomography together formed the diagnostic basis. CDR3 size: 17 residues. After removal of 3 bases from V and 5 bases from J, the junction contained 9 bases not matched to a gene. Study-level findings and limits: Ophthalmopathy was distinguished from stable hyperthyroidism by 13 V-J signatures.

About this clonotype: Its antigen is still unknown.

The sequence was obtained from an adult man with Graves' disease, either hyperthyroidism or ophthalmopathy (not recorded which). The gene calls are TRBV7-1 and TRBJ2-5, with TRBD2 matching over 13 bases. TRBV7-1 is annotated as an ORF whose role is uncertain. Input material: peripheral blood or thyroid tissue (not recorded which). CDR3 protein: CASSSRTSGSPVETQYF. The CDR3 DNA reads as TGTGCCAGCAGCTCCCGGACTAGCGGGAGCCCTGTGGAGACCCAGTACTTC.